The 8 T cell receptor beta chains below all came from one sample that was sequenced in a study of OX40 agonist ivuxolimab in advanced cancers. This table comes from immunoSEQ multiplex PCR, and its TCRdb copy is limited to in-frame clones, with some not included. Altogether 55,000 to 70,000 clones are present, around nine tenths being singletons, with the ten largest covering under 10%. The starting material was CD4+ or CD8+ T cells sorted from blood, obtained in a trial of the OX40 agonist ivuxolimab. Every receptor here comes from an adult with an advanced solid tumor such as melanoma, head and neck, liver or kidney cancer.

The CDR3: CASSTGQGMAYEQYF. For the CDR3, the DNA is TGTGCCAGTAGTACAGGACAGGGAATGGCCTACGAGCAGTACTTC. V and J are TRBV19 and TRBJ2-7; 8 nucleotides agree with TRBD1. Germline CDR1 LNHDA, CDR2 SQIVND (reference sequence). CDR3 length: 15 residues. V trimming: 4 bases; J trimming: 2 bases; junction bases outside the gene matches: 7.

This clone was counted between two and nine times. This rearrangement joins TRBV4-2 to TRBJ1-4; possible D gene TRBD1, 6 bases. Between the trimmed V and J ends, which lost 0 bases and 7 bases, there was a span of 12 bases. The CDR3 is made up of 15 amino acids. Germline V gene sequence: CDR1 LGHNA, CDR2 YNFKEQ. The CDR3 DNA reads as TGTGCCAGCAGCCAAGAGGAGGGGGGGAGTGAAAAACTGTTTTTT. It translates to CASSQEEGGSEKLFF.

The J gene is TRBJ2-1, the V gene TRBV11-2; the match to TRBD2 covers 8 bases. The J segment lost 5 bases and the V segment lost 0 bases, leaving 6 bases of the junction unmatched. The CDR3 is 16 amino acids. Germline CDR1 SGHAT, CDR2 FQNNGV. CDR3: CASSLDLASGHNEQFF. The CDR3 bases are TGTGCCAGCAGCTTAGACCTTGCTAGCGGGCACAATGAGCAGTTCTTC.

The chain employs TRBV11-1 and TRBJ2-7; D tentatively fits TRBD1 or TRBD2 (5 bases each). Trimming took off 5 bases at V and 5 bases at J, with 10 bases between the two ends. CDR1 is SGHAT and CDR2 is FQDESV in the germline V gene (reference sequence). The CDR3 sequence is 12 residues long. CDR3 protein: CASSPGAHEQYF. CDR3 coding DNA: TGTGCCAGCAGCCCCGGGGCCCACGAGCAGTACTTC.

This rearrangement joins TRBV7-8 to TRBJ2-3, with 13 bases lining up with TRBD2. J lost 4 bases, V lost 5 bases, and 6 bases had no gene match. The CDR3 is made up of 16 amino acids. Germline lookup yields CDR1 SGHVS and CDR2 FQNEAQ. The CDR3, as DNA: TGTGCCAGCAGCGGCGGACTAGCGGGGGTCCCAGATACGCAGTATTTT. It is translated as CASSGGLAGVPDTQYF. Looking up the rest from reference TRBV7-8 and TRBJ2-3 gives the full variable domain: GAGVSQSPRYKVAKRGQDVALRCDPISGHVSLFWYQQALGQGPEFLTYFQNEAQLDKSGLPSDRFFAERPEGSVSTLKIQRTQQEDSAVYLCASSGGLAGVPDTQYFGPGTRLTVL.

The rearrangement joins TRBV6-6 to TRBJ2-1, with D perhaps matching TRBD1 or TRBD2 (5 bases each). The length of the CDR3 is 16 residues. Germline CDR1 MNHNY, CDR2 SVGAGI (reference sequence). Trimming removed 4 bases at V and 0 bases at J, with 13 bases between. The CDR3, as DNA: TGTGCCAGCAGTTCCCCAGCAGGGAGCTCCTACAATGAGCAGTTCTTC. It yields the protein CASSSPAGSSYNEQFF.

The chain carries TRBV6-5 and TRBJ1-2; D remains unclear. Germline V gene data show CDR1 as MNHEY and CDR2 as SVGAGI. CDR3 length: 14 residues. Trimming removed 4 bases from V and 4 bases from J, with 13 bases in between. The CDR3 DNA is TGTGCCAGCAGTTGGGCCAGAGTCTCCTATGGCTACACCTTC. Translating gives CASSWARVSYGYTF.

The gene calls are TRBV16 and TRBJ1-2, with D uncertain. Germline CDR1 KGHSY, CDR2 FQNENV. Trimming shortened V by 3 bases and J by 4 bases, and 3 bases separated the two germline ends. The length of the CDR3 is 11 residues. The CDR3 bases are TGTGCCAGCAGCCATCTCTATGGCTACACCTTC. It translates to CASSHLYGYTF.